Below are 11 T cell receptor beta chains sequenced from a single sample in a study of human T cells and chemical hapten exposure. Time point given: pre-sensitization, week 0. Treatment given: therapeutic diphenylcyclopropenone sensitization with weekly scalp DPC. TCRdb reanalysed the RACE reads using MiXCR and keeps one entry per CDR3 protein. The table includes more than 300,000 distinct CDR3 sequences, over 5% detected once. Sequenced here: whole blood, sampled in connection with sensitization to the hapten diphenylcyclopropenone (DPC). The source of these receptors is a woman younger than 35 with alopecia areata. Some clones in this sample may be carry-over from other donors' samples.

This clonotype has only a few counts. The J gene is TRBJ2-3, the V gene TRBV6-5; 10 bases are shared with TRBD1. Per germline, CDR1 MNHEY and CDR2 SVGAGI. The CDR3 sequence is 16 residues long. With V trimmed by 2 bases and J by 2 bases, 4 bases remained unmatched. The CDR3 coding sequence is TGTGCCAGCAGTTACAGACAGGGGGCAAACACAGATACGCAGTATTTT. This gives the protein CASSYRQGANTDTQYF.

This clonotype came up a few times. V usage is TRBV5-1 and J usage is TRBJ2-5; a weak D match, TRBD1 (5 bases). This CDR3 has 14 amino acids. The V gene's germline CDR1 is SGHRS and CDR2 YFSETQ. The V end lost 4 bases, the J end lost 5 bases, and 15 bases lay between the germline ends. DNA of the CDR3: TGCGCCAGCAGCGGGGCAGCCTTGGGCGAGACCCAGTACTTC. Translating gives CASSGAALGETQYF.

There are many counts of this clonotype. The gene calls are TRBV19 and TRBJ1-2; the D is unclear. The V end was cut by 5 bases, the J end by 5 bases, with 12 bases between. CDR3 length: 13 amino acids. Germline V CDR1 and CDR2: LNHDA, SQIVND (reference sequence). The CDR3: CASSLIRGYGYTF. The DNA for the CDR3 is TGTGCCAGTAGTTTGATCCGTGGATATGGCTACACCTTC.

This clonotype was recorded a few times. The rearrangement uses TRBV15 and TRBJ2-1, with 14 bases aligning to TRBD2. The CDR3 is 16 amino acids. Germline lookup yields CDR1 LNHNV and CDR2 YYDKDF (reference sequence). Unmatched junction bases numbered 5, after V lost 1 base and J lost 9 bases. The CDR3 DNA is TGTGCCACCAGCAGAGTGACTAGCGGGGGGGCTATTGAGCAGTTCTTC. Its translation is CATSRVTSGGAIEQFF.

CDR3 in DNA: TGTGCCAGCACGAACCCACTACACTACTCTGGAAACACCATATATTTT. This translates into CASTNPLHYSGNTIYF. The genes are TRBV6-1 and TRBJ1-3; D gene ambiguous. The CDR3 is 16 amino acids. The ends were cut back, 7 bases at V and 0 bases at J, with 16 bases in the middle. CDR1 is MNHNS, CDR2 SASEGT, per germline.

This clonotype showed up just a few times. The chain employs TRBV5-1 and TRBJ1-1; D is unresolved. The germline V gene has CDR1 SGHRS and CDR2 YFSETQ. The CDR3 contains 14 residues. Trimming took off 2 bases at V and 0 bases at J, with 8 bases between the two ends. CDR3 residues: CASSFSVMNTEAFF. CDR3 sequence (DNA): TGCGCCAGCAGCTTTAGTGTTATGAACACTGAAGCTTTCTTT.

In this sample, this clonotype turned up many times. The gene calls are TRBV10-3 and TRBJ1-1, with a weak D call TRBD1 (5 bases). CDR3 size: 14 residues. Germline CDR1 ENHRY, CDR2 SYGVKD. V was cut by 2 bases and J by 1 base, with 8 bases left in between. The CDR3 spells CAISETGSNTEAFF. The DNA for the CDR3 is TGTGCCATCAGTGAGACAGGTTCGAACACTGAAGCTTTCTTT.

This clonotype was counted between two and nine times. J is TRBJ2-5 and V is TRBV4-1; 7 bases fit TRBD1. This CDR3 comprises 18 residues. Germline V gene sequence: CDR1 MGHRA, CDR2 YSYEKL. Trimming took 0 bases from V and 1 from J; bases not matched to a gene: 11. CDR3 in amino acids: CASSQDRSGTAFQETQYF. DNA for the CDR3: TGCGCCAGCAGCCAAGATAGATCCGGGACAGCCTTCCAAGAGACCCAGTACTTC.

This clonotype was seen at least ten times. J is TRBJ2-1 and V is TRBV2, with 14 bases fitting TRBD2. Germline loops: CDR1 SNHLY, CDR2 FYNNEI. With 0 bases clipped from V and 9 bases from J, the junction kept 4 bases outside the gene matches. This CDR3 has 16 amino acids. This CDR3 is CASSEAGLAGEGEQFF. For the CDR3, the DNA is TGTGCCAGCAGTGAAGCGGGACTAGCGGGGGAGGGTGAGCAGTTCTTC.

This clonotype was detected a few times. This sequence joins TRBV6-2 or TRBV6-3 and TRBJ1-1, with D perhaps TRBD1 (6 bases). Germline V gene lookup returns CDR1 MNHEY and CDR2 SVGEGT. V was clipped by 5 bases and J by 6 bases, with 16 bases between them. The CDR3 runs 14 residues. CDR3 sequence reads: CASSRQVESSEAFF. CDR3 DNA sequence: TGTGCCAGCAGTAGACAGGTGGAATCATCTGAAGCTTTCTTT.

This clonotype showed up just a few times. V gene TRBV20-1 combines with J gene TRBJ1-1; weak D call: TRBD1 (6 bases). The CDR3 loop spans 17 amino acids. Germline V gene sequence: CDR1 DFQATT, CDR2 SNEGSKA (reference sequence). Between the trimmed V and J ends, which lost 0 bases and 4 bases, there was a span of 21 bases. The CDR3 nucleotides read TGCAGTGCTAGAGATCCCGCCTCCGGGGGCTTGAGCACTGAAGCTTTCTTT. The encoded protein is CSARDPASGGLSTEAFF.